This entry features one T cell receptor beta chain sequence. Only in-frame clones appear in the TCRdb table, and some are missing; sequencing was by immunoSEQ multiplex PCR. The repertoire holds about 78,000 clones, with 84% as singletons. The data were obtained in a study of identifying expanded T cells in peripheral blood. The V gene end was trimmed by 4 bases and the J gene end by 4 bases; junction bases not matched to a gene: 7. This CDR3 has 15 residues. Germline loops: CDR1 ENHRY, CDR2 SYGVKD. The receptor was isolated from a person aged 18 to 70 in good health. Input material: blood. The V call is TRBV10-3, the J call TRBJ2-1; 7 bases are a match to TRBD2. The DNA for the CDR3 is TGTGCCATCAGTGGAGGTGGCGGGAGTTACAATGAGCAGTTCTTC. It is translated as CAISGGGGSYNEQFF.